A single sample gave rise to the 22 T cell receptor beta chains below, sequenced in a study of T cell repertoires in cytomegalovirus infection. These receptors are not linked to any known antigen. From the reads, TCRdb called clonotypes with MiXCR, one entry per CDR3 protein. Here the sample spans 450,000 to 650,000 distinct CDR3 sequences, about 39% being singletons. The sequencing used cultured PBMCs, collected from culture after CMV antigen stimulation. The receptors were sampled from a human donor in good health (CMV status not recorded). Some clones in this sample may be carry-over from other donors' samples.

This clonotype was counted many times. The chain is built from TRBV7-2 and TRBJ2-7; 7 bases are a match to TRBD2. The V gene's germline CDR1 is SGHTA and CDR2 FQGNSA. The CDR3 is made up of 16 amino acids. V was pared by 5 bases and J by 2 bases, with 12 bases of the junction left unmatched. The CDR3 region is CASSPSVAGAPYEQYF. CDR3 DNA: TGTGCCAGCAGCCCAAGTGTGGCGGGAGCACCCTACGAGCAGTACTTC.

The V call is TRBV5-6, the J call TRBJ2-2, with 9 bases lining up with TRBD1. V was clipped by 4 bases and J by 5 bases; unmatched bases: 9. CDR1 and CDR2 from the germline V gene are SGHDT and YYEEEE. The CDR3 consists of 16 residues. The CDR3 DNA reads as TGTGCCAGCAGCGATTCCGGGACAGGGAGAACCGGGGAGCTGTTTTTT. Translation: CASSDSGTGRTGELFF.

In its sample, this clonotype was seen many times. The V gene is TRBV7-2, the J gene TRBJ1-4, with D perhaps matching TRBD1 (5 bases). Germline CDR1 is SGHTA and CDR2 is FQGNSA. This CDR3 contains 15 residues. V was trimmed by 2 bases and J by 7 bases, leaving 14 bases between them. CDR3 coding DNA: TGTGCCAGCAGCTTATTCGGGGGATTAAGTGAAAAACTGTTTTTT. Its protein is CASSLFGGLSEKLFF.

The chain recombines TRBV12-3 or TRBV12-4 with TRBJ2-7; D uncertain. Between the trimmed V and J ends, which lost 3 bases and 3 bases, there was a span of 9 bases. CDR3 length equals 13 residues. CDR3 nucleotide sequence: TGTGCCAGCAGTTTTCTGTCAGTCTACGAGCAGTACTTC. This translates into CASSFLSVYEQYF.

The genes are TRBV27 and TRBJ2-1; 9 nucleotides match TRBD2. The CDR3 is made up of 14 amino acids. CDR1 MNHEY and CDR2 SMNVEV come from the germline V gene (reference sequence). With 6 bases clipped from V and 3 bases from J, the junction kept 3 bases outside the gene matches. CDR3 sequence reads: CASRGGRDYNEQFF. In DNA form, the CDR3 reads TGTGCCAGCAGGGGCGGGAGGGACTACAATGAGCAGTTCTTC.

This clonotype was recorded only once. The chain has TRBV4-1 and TRBJ2-1; 12 nucleotides align to TRBD2. The germline CDR1 and CDR2 sequences are MGHRA and YSYEKL. The CDR3 sequence is 19 residues long. V shed 0 bases and J 0 bases; nucleotides not matched to a gene: 6. CDR3 nucleotide sequence: TGCGCCAGCAGCCAAGAACTAGCGGGAGGACTAAGCTCCTACAATGAGCAGTTCTTC. Its translation is CASSQELAGGLSSYNEQFF.

The genes are TRBV4-3 and TRBJ2-5; D possibly uses TRBD1 or TRBD2 (6 bases each). V was clipped by 0 bases and J by 5 bases, with 10 bases between them. Per germline, CDR1 LGHNA and CDR2 YSLEER. The CDR3 sequence is 14 residues long. This CDR3 reads CASSQEGGHETQYF. CDR3 nucleotide sequence: TGCGCCAGCAGCCAAGAGGGGGGCCACGAGACCCAGTACTTC.

This clonotype occurred many times. V and J are TRBV6-2 or TRBV6-3 and TRBJ2-7; 7 positions match TRBD1. This CDR3 is 13 amino acids long. Germline CDR1 is MNHEY and CDR2 is SVGEGT. Trimming at V came to 6 bases and at J to 2 bases, leaving 4 bases not matched to a gene. CDR3 bases: TGTGCCAGCAGCAGGACAGGAGCCTACGAGCAGTACTTC. Protein product: CASSRTGAYEQYF.

V usage is TRBV20-1 and J usage is TRBJ2-5; a possible D gene is TRBD2 (5 bases). V lost 4 bases to trimming and J lost 2 bases, with 17 bases between them. Germline V gene sequence: CDR1 DFQATT, CDR2 SNEGSKA (reference sequence). The CDR3 extends over 15 amino acids. The DNA of the CDR3 is TGCAGTGCTAACGGGATGGACTGGCGGCAAGAGACCCAGTACTTC. Translation: CSANGMDWRQETQYF.

This clonotype occurred many times. The chain has TRBV11-2 and TRBJ2-3; D is undetermined. Between the trimmed V and J ends, which lost 3 bases and 1 base, there was a span of 8 bases. The CDR3 runs to 14 residues. Germline V gene data show CDR1 as SGHAT and CDR2 as FQNNGV. CDR3 DNA: TGTGCCAGCAGCTTCTCCCCGGGCACAGATACGCAGTATTTT. This codes for CASSFSPGTDTQYF.

V and J are TRBV7-2 and TRBJ2-1; 10 bases match TRBD2. CDR1 is SGHTA and CDR2 is FQGNSA in the germline V gene. V dropped 6 bases and J dropped 4; count of bases not matched to a gene: 3. CDR3 length: 14 residues. The CDR3: CASRGAGGYNEQFF. The DNA of the CDR3 is TGTGCCAGCAGGGGAGCGGGAGGGTACAATGAGCAGTTCTTC.

This chain joins TRBV6-1 and TRBJ2-1, with D tentatively TRBD2 (6 bases). Germline lookup yields CDR1 MNHNS and CDR2 SASEGT. This CDR3 region has 17 residues. Trimming shortened V by 6 bases and J by 7 bases, and 25 bases separated the two germline ends. CDR3: CASRTRDLLLGGNEQFF. In nucleotides, the CDR3 is TGTGCCAGCAGAACTCGGGACTTACTCCTTGGTGGAAATGAGCAGTTCTTC.

The rearrangement links TRBV6-6 to TRBJ1-5; perhaps TRBD1 as D (5 bases). Trimming cost V 4 bases and J 11 bases, with 12 bases left between them. The germline gives CDR1 MNHNY, CDR2 SVGAGI (reference sequence). This CDR3 contains 12 residues. This CDR3 reads CASSSLRGAQHF. The CDR3 DNA reads as TGTGCCAGCAGTTCCTTGCGGGGGGCCCAGCATTTT.

The chain carries TRBV7-2 and TRBJ2-7, with D tentatively TRBD2 (6 bases). Trimming left V 5 bases short and J 4 bases short, with 12 bases between. CDR3 length: 13 amino acids. Germline V gene sequence: CDR1 SGHTA, CDR2 FQGNSA. The CDR3, as DNA: TGTGCCAGCAGCCCGTTTGGGGGGTACGAGCAGTACTTC. Its translation is CASSPFGGYEQYF.

The chain recombines TRBV7-6 with TRBJ2-1; 10 bases align to TRBD2. The CDR3 runs 20 residues. V was pared by 0 bases and J by 8 bases, with 19 bases of the junction left unmatched. Per the germline V gene, CDR1 is SGHVS and CDR2 is FNYEAQ. The CDR3 here is CASSLARLTYPSGSAHEQFF. The CDR3 bases are TGTGCCAGCAGCTTAGCCAGGCTAACCTATCCTAGCGGGAGCGCTCATGAGCAGTTCTTC.

The J gene is TRBJ2-5, the V gene TRBV12-3 or TRBV12-4; D is tentatively TRBD1 or TRBD2 (5 bases each). V lost 3 bases, J lost 5 bases, and 13 bases lay in between. The CDR3 loop spans 14 amino acids. The CDR3 region has the DNA TGTGCCAGCAGTTTTTACCCTTGGGGGGAGACCCAGTACTTC. Its protein is CASSFYPWGETQYF.

V is TRBV4-2 and J is TRBJ1-3; D is possibly TRBD1 (5 bases). Trimming removed 1 base from V and 7 bases from J, with 20 bases in between. Germline V gives CDR1 LGHNA, CDR2 YNFKEQ. CDR3 length: 17 amino acids. In DNA form, the CDR3 reads TGTGCCAGCAGCCAAGCCAGAGGGGCCAGCCACTCGAACACCATATATTTT. Encoded protein: CASSQARGASHSNTIYF.

This clonotype has more than one count but fewer than ten. This chain uses TRBV29-1 with TRBJ1-5, with 8 bases aligning to TRBD1. Germline V CDR1 and CDR2: SQVTM, ANQGSEA. The CDR3 has 13 amino acids. With 6 bases clipped from V and 6 bases from J, the junction kept 7 bases outside the gene matches. CDR3 DNA: TGCAGCGTCCAGGGGGCGCGAGGTCAGCCCCAGCATTTT. Its translation: CSVQGARGQPQHF.

A few counts support this clonotype. The rearrangement joins TRBV7-9 to TRBJ1-2, with 11 bases identical to TRBD1. The junction had 11 bases not matched to a gene; V was cut back by 5 bases and J by 3 bases. In germline, CDR1 is SEHNR, CDR2 FQNEAQ (reference sequence). This CDR3 has 17 amino acids. The CDR3 here is CASSTGQGAPAHYGYTF. The CDR3 region has the DNA TGTGCCAGCAGCACCGGACAGGGGGCCCCGGCCCACTATGGCTACACCTTC.

The chain has TRBV5-1 and TRBJ2-3; D call uncertain. The CDR3 has 13 amino acids. Per germline, CDR1 SGHRS and CDR2 YFSETQ. V lost 4 bases and J lost 6, with 12 bases in between. CDR3: CASSPLRSDTQYF. In DNA, the CDR3 is TGCGCCAGCAGCCCCCTCCGCTCGGATACGCAGTATTTT. The variable domain in full, with the rest retrieved from reference TRBV5-1 and TRBJ2-3, is KAGVTQTPRYLIKTRGQQVTLSCSPISGHRSVSWYQQTPGQGLQFLFEYFSETQRNKGNFPGRFSGRQFSNSRSEMNVSTLELGDSALYLCASSPLRSDTQYFGPGTRLTVL.

The rearrangement links TRBV12-3 or TRBV12-4 to TRBJ2-4; D perhaps matches TRBD2 (5 bases). Between the trimmed V and J ends, which lost 6 bases and 8 bases, there was a span of 11 bases. This CDR3 comprises 12 residues. This CDR3 reads CASRLEEDIQYF. The CDR3 DNA follows: TGTGCCAGCAGACTGGAGGAGGACATTCAGTACTTC.

The gene calls are TRBV7-8 and TRBJ2-1; 10 nucleotides agree with TRBD1. With 6 bases clipped from V and 10 bases from J, the junction kept 21 bases outside the gene matches. The CDR3 has 18 amino acids. Germline values: CDR1 SGHVS, CDR2 FQNEAQ. This CDR3 reads CASRYVGQGQRESREQFF. The CDR3 DNA sequence: TGTGCCAGCAGATATGTGGGACAGGGGCAGCGGGAGTCGCGGGAGCAGTTCTTC. The variable domain in full, with the rest retrieved from reference TRBV7-8 and TRBJ2-1, is GAGVSQSPRYKVAKRGQDVALRCDPISGHVSLFWYQQALGQGPEFLTYFQNEAQLDKSGLPSDRFFAERPEGSVSTLKIQRTQQEDSAVYLCASRYVGQGQRESREQFFGPGTRLTVL.